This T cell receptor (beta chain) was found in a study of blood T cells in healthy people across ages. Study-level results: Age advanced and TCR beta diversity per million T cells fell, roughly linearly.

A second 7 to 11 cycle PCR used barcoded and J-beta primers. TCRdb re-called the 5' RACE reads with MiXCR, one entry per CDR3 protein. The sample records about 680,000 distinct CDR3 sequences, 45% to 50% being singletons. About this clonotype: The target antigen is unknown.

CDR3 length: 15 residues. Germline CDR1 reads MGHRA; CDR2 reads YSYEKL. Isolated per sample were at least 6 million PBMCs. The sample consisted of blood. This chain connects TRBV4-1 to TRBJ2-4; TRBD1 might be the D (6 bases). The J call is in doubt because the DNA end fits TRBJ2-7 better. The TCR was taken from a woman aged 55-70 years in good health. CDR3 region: CASSQGGTLSYEQYF. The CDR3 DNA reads TGCGCCAGCAGCCAAGGGGGGACACTTTCCTACGAGCAGTACTTC.